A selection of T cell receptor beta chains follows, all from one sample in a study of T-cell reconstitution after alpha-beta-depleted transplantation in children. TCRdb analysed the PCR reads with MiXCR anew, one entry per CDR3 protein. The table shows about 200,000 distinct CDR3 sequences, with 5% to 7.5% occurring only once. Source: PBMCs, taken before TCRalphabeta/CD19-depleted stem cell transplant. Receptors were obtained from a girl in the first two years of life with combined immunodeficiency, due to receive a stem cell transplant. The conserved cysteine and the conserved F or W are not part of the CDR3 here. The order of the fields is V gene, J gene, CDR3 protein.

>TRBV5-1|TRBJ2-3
ASSLGAGTGPDTQY
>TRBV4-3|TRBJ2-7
ASSHGTSGSYEQY
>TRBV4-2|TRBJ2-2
ASSQDYIVTGELF
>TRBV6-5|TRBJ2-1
ASSYSTWGGGADEQF
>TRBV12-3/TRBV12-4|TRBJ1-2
ASRGLLYGYT
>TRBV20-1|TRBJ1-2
SARDPLGQGNTRYGYT
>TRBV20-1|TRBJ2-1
SARDLSLATASYNEQF
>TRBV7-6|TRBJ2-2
ASSLLAGARSTGELF
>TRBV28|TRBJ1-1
ASSLGAEAF
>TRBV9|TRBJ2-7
ASSVLAGGPSDYEQY
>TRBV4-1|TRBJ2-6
ASSLRTSGILRANVLT
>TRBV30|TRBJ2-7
AGGSSGYEQY
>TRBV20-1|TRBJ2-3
SAREGGQPQDTQY
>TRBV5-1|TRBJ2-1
ASSLRGLGPSSYNEQF
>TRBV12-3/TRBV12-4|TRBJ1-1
ASSFSQGEAF
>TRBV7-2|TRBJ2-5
ASSLVWTKQETQY
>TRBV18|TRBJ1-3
ASSPPDRGPLSGNTIY
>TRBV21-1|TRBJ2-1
ASSRLRLAPTRRNEQF
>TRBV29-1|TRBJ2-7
SVDVRYEQY
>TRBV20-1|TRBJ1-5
SAREPTVNQPQH
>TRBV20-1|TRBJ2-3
SSEGTADTQY
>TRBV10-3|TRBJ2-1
AISESHYNEQF
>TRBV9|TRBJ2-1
ASSPAGTGGRGEQF
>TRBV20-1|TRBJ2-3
SARGPRDNTDTQY
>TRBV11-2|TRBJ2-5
ASSLVRVQETQY
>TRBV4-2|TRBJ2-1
ASSQDPSDEQF
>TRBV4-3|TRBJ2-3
AISQERRGGPTDTQY
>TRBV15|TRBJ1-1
ATSREPGSMNTEAF
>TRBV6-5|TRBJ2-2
ASSYGTGTGELF
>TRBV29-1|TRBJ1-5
SVGRSNQPQH
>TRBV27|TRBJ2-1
ASRGLGSAYNEQF
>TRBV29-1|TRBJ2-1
SVRNNEQF
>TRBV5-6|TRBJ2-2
ASSLVCLAGGPNTGELF
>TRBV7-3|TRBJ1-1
ASSLTPGQGGLNTEAF
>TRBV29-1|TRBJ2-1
SAWTSGSSYNEQF
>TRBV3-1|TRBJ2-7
ASSPRGYYEQY
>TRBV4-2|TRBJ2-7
ASSQEDRATSYEQY
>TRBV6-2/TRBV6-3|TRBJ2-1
ASSPTGLAGFPLDNEQF
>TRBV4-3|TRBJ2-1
ASSQFTGGPEQF
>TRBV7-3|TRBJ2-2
ASKGWGDTGELF
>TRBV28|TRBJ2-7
ASSLLGTSAYEQY
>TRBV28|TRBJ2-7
ASSLPPGGSSSYEQY
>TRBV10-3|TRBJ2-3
AISESTSADTQY
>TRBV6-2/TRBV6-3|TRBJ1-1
ATDRGDTEAF
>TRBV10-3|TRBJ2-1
AISERGDRGTTLECEQF
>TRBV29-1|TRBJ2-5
SVESYRESQTQY
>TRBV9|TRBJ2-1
ASSRSGGTYNEQF
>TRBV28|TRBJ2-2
ASRSPDPTRDTGELF
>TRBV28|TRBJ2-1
ASSLIGESSYNEQF